The 5 T cell receptor beta chains below all came from one sample that was sequenced in a study of neurological immune-mediated disorders. A single record per CDR3 protein comes from TCRdb applying MiXCR to the 5' RACE reads. The profile covers more than 45,000 distinct CDR3 sequences, with 3% to 4.5% appearing a single time and about 3% taken by the ten largest. Sequencing used PBMCs. All receptors come from a woman in her 30s with multiple sclerosis.

The table lists this clonotype with many counts. This sequence joins TRBV21-1 and TRBJ2-7; the tabulated D call, TRBD2, remains unverified against the DNA. TRBV21-1 corresponds to a pseudogene. The CDR3 extends over 15 amino acids. CDR3 sequence reads: CASSNSAGGDYEQYF. In nucleotides, the CDR3 is TGTGCCAGCAGCAATTCCGCGGGAGGGGACTACGAGCAGTACTTC.

The chain carries TRBV4-3 and TRBJ2-1; D is unresolved. CDR1 and CDR2 (germline): LGHNA, YSLEER. This CDR3 has 15 amino acids. Trimming removed 1 base from V and 4 bases from J, with 11 bases in between. CDR3 DNA: TGCGCCAGCAGCCAAGTCGGCGGCATGTACAATGAGCAGTTCTTC. This gives the protein CASSQVGGMYNEQFF.

This clonotype was seen repeatedly, ten times or more. The chain employs TRBV7-2 and TRBJ2-1; 9 bases align to TRBD2. Germline V CDR1 and CDR2: SGHTA, FQGNSA. CDR3 length: 18 residues. Losses at the gene ends were 5 bases for V and 8 bases for J; bases not matched to a gene: 19. The CDR3 spells CASSPPGELAGLPDEQFF. CDR3 DNA: TGTGCCAGCAGCCCCCCAGGGGAGCTAGCGGGGCTCCCTGATGAGCAGTTCTTC.

The chain links TRBV18 to TRBJ2-6; D might be TRBD2 (5 bases). The CDR3 is 16 amino acids. V was trimmed by 3 bases and J by 0 bases, leaving 9 bases between them. The germline V gene encodes CDR1 KGHSH and CDR2 LQKENI. CDR3 DNA sequence: TGTGCCAGCTCACCCTTTAGCGTCTCTGGGGCCAACGTCCTGACTTTC. Translating it yields CASSPFSVSGANVLTF.

This clonotype was observed at least ten times. The chain employs TRBV5-1 and TRBJ2-1; D is unclear. V was cut by 0 bases and J by 0 bases, with 10 bases left in between. Germline-derived CDR1 and CDR2 are SGHRS and YFSETQ. This CDR3 spans 16 amino acids. CDR3 nucleotide sequence: TGCGCCAGCAGCTTGGAGGCAGTCTTCTCCTACAATGAGCAGTTCTTC. Amino acid sequence: CASSLEAVFSYNEQFF.